The 10 T cell receptor beta chains in this list originate from one sample, sequenced in a study of blood T cell repertoires in COVID-19. Clones were sequenced by immunoSEQ multiplex PCR, and TCRdb holds only the in-frame ones, with some missing. The table lists around 320,000 clones, roughly 90% of them singletons. The sequenced material came from PBMCs or T cells enriched from blood (not recorded which). The receptors were sampled from a woman aged 18-29 years with acute COVID-19.

This clone came up once. CDR3 protein: CASSSTGGRYGYTF. In nucleotides, the CDR3 is TGTGCCAGCAGTTCAACAGGGGGCCGGTATGGCTACACCTTC. The V call is TRBV27, the J call TRBJ1-2, with TRBD1 identical over 9 bases. V shed 4 bases, J shed 5 bases, and the junction held 5 bases outside the gene matches. CDR1 is MNHEY, CDR2 SMNVEV, per germline (reference sequence). The CDR3 has 14 amino acids.

The chain couples TRBV27 to TRBJ2-3; the D gene is possibly TRBD1 (5 bases). V was shortened by 4 bases and J by 2 bases, with 13 bases between the two germline ends. Germline V CDR1 and CDR2: MNHEY, SMNVEV (reference sequence). The CDR3 runs 15 residues. The CDR3 region is CASSYLQGNTDTQYF. The CDR3 DNA reads TGTGCCAGCAGTTATCTCCAGGGAAACACAGATACGCAGTATTTT.

The chain uses TRBV28 and TRBJ2-2; the D gene is possibly TRBD1 (5 bases). The ends were cut back, 4 bases at V and 7 bases at J, with 19 bases in the middle. CDR3 length: 16 amino acids. Germline CDR1 is MDHEN and CDR2 is SYDVKM. CDR3 residues: CASSSTATVGVGELFF. The CDR3 bases are TGTGCCAGCAGTTCCACCGCGACAGTTGGAGTCGGGGAGCTGTTTTTT.

The chain joins TRBV14 to TRBJ2-1, with a weak D call TRBD2 (6 bases). CDR3 size: 13 residues. V shed 2 bases and J shed 9 bases, with 11 bases lying between them. Germline-derived CDR1 and CDR2 are SGHDN and FVKESK. The CDR3 spells CASSQRRGIEQFF. The DNA of the CDR3 is TGTGCCAGCAGCCAAAGACGGGGGATTGAGCAGTTCTTC.

The chain couples TRBV6-6 to TRBJ2-7; D is unresolved. The CDR3 loop spans 19 amino acids. CDR1 is MNHNY and CDR2 is SVGAGI in the germline V gene (reference sequence). Deletions cut 5 bases from V and 2 bases from J, with 28 bases between. The CDR3 nucleotides read TGTGCCAGCAGTCCTCGTTCCTCGTTCGAGGCGCCGAGCCCCTACGAGCAGTACTTC. This codes for CASSPRSSFEAPSPYEQYF.

The chain employs TRBV3-1 (or the pseudogene TRBV3-2) and TRBJ1-2; D call uncertain. The CDR3 is 13 amino acids. CDR1 and CDR2 from the germline V gene are LGHDT and YNNKEL (reference sequence). The V end lost 1 base, the J end lost 4 bases, and 7 bases lay between the germline ends. The CDR3 spells CASSQGHVYGYTF. For the CDR3, the DNA is TGTGCCAGCAGCCAAGGTCATGTCTATGGCTACACCTTC.

The genes are TRBV7-9 and TRBJ1-2, with TRBD1 identical over 9 bases. CDR1 and CDR2 from the germline V gene are SEHNR and FQNEAQ (reference sequence). The CDR3 sequence is 13 residues long. Trimming took 10 bases from V and 4 from J; bases not matched to a gene: 7. The CDR3 region has the DNA TGTGCCATTTCACAGGGGGCAGGCTATGGCTACACCTTC. Translated: CAISQGAGYGYTF.

This chain connects TRBV18 to TRBJ1-5; possibly TRBD1 for D (6 bases). CDR1 and CDR2 (germline): KGHSH, LQKENI. The CDR3 consists of 23 residues. Trimming took 8 bases from V and 4 from J, leaving 42 bases between them. The CDR3 coding sequence is TGTGCCAGCCCCTCCCGACAAGGCCAGCACCGCCCCCTAGGTAGACAGGTAAATCAGCCCCAGCATTTT. It is translated as CASPSRQGQHRPLGRQVNQPQHF.

The chain recombines TRBV7-9 with TRBJ2-6; D might be TRBD2 (6 bases). The length of the CDR3 is 18 residues. With 5 bases removed from V and 0 bases from J, the gap between germline ends came to 17 bases. Germline V lookup: CDR1 SEHNR, CDR2 FQNEAQ (reference sequence). CDR3 amino acids: CASSPAGTDFSGANVLTF. In nucleotides, the CDR3 is TGTGCCAGCAGCCCCGCGGGGACGGATTTCTCTGGGGCCAACGTCCTGACTTTC.

The V and J genes are TRBV9 and TRBJ2-3; 8 bases are shared with TRBD2. J was trimmed by 6 bases and V by 4 bases; bases with no gene match: 16. The length of the CDR3 is 17 residues. Germline assignment: CDR1 SGDLS and CDR2 YYNGEE. The CDR3 DNA follows: TGTGCCAGCAGCCCCCCAGGAGCGGGAGTGTCGGCTGATACGCAGTATTTT. It yields the protein CASSPPGAGVSADTQYF.